A selection of T cell receptor beta chains follows, all from one sample in a study of shared clonotypes between healthy human individuals. The assay was immunoSEQ multiplex PCR, and TCRdb's table has in-frame clones only and misses some. The sample shows roughly 1,500,000 clones, approximately 98% of them seen only once. Material: naive CD4+ T cells sorted from blood. The receptors here all came from a man aged 30 to 39 in good health. Both conserved end residues are part of each CDR3. A D gene is named only where the DNA matches it firmly. Clone size is shown for a subset of rows, as once, few, many or a class of expanded clone.

v_gene: TRBV18; d_gene: TRBD2; abundance: .; j_gene: TRBJ2-1; CDR3aa: CASSPLAGEGYNEQFF; CDR3nt: TGTGCCAGCTCACCCCTAGCGGGAGAGGGCTACAATGAGCAGTTCTTC
v_gene: TRBV14; d_gene: TRBD1; abundance: .; j_gene: TRBJ2-2; CDR3aa: CASSQEIRTGQTGELFF; CDR3nt: TGTGCCAGCAGCCAAGAAATCCGGACAGGGCAGACCGGGGAGCTGTTTTTT
v_gene: TRBV20-1; d_gene: .; abundance: .; j_gene: TRBJ1-1; CDR3aa: CSAKDREAFF; CDR3nt: TGCAGTGCCAAAGACAGAGAAGCTTTCTTT
v_gene: TRBV28; d_gene: TRBD1; abundance: once; j_gene: TRBJ2-7; CDR3aa: CASSVTGTGAYEQYF; CDR3nt: TGTGCCAGCAGTGTAACCGGGACAGGTGCCTACGAGCAGTACTTC
v_gene: TRBV18; d_gene: .; abundance: .; j_gene: TRBJ1-2; CDR3aa: CASSPREGALYGYTF; CDR3nt: TGTGCCAGCTCACCACGAGAGGGTGCTTTATATGGCTACACCTTC
v_gene: TRBV25-1; d_gene: TRBD2; abundance: .; j_gene: TRBJ2-7; CDR3aa: CASSLSSGRPSSYEQYF; CDR3nt: TGTGCCAGCAGTTTGTCTAGCGGGAGGCCGAGCTCCTACGAGCAGTACTTC
v_gene: TRBV11-2; d_gene: .; abundance: .; j_gene: TRBJ2-7; CDR3aa: CASSPIIRASYEQYF; CDR3nt: TGTGCCAGCAGCCCTATAATCAGGGCATCCTACGAGCAGTACTTC
v_gene: TRBV5-6; d_gene: .; abundance: once; j_gene: TRBJ2-1; CDR3aa: CASSLEVWGNEQFF; CDR3nt: TGTGCCAGCAGCTTGGAAGTATGGGGCAATGAGCAGTTCTTC
v_gene: TRBV18; d_gene: TRBD2; abundance: .; j_gene: TRBJ2-5; CDR3aa: CASSPKGGVSMETQYF; CDR3nt: TGTGCCAGCTCACCAAAGGGAGGGGTTTCGATGGAGACCCAGTACTTC
v_gene: TRBV4-1; d_gene: .; abundance: .; j_gene: TRBJ2-2; CDR3aa: CASSPRTFTGELFF; CDR3nt: TGCGCCAGCAGCCCTCGGACTTTTACCGGGGAGCTGTTTTTT
v_gene: TRBV27; d_gene: TRBD1; abundance: .; j_gene: TRBJ2-2; CDR3aa: CASSSGTGGPGELFF; CDR3nt: TGTGCCAGCAGCTCCGGGACAGGGGGCCCCGGGGAGCTGTTTTTT
v_gene: TRBV5-1; d_gene: TRBD2; abundance: once; j_gene: TRBJ2-3; CDR3aa: CASARLAGEDTQYF; CDR3nt: TGCGCCAGCGCAAGACTAGCGGGAGAGGACACGCAGTATTTT
v_gene: TRBV6-5; d_gene: .; abundance: once; j_gene: TRBJ1-2; CDR3aa: CASTRTGRFDYGYTF; CDR3nt: TGTGCCAGCACTAGAACGGGACGATTCGACTATGGCTACACCTTC
v_gene: TRBV27; d_gene: .; abundance: .; j_gene: TRBJ1-5; CDR3aa: CASSLSQDQPQHF; CDR3nt: TGTGCCAGCAGTTTGAGCCAAGATCAGCCCCAGCATTTT
v_gene: TRBV7-9; d_gene: .; abundance: .; j_gene: TRBJ1-3; CDR3aa: CASSARDGGLNTIYF; CDR3nt: TGTGCCAGCAGCGCCCGGGACGGGGGTCTAAACACCATATATTTT
v_gene: TRBV6-1; d_gene: TRBD1; abundance: .; j_gene: TRBJ1-5; CDR3aa: CASSRTGFTQPQHF; CDR3nt: TGTGCCAGCAGTCGGACAGGGTTTACTCAGCCCCAGCATTTT
v_gene: TRBV9; d_gene: TRBD2; abundance: .; j_gene: TRBJ2-1; CDR3aa: CASGREWGEQFF; CDR3nt: TGTGCCAGCGGGCGGGAGTGGGGTGAGCAGTTCTTC
v_gene: TRBV7-3; d_gene: TRBD2; abundance: .; j_gene: TRBJ2-7; CDR3aa: CASSLGAGDYEQYF; CDR3nt: TGTGCCAGCAGCTTAGGGGCGGGAGACTACGAGCAGTACTTC
v_gene: TRBV5-1; d_gene: .; abundance: .; j_gene: TRBJ2-5; CDR3aa: CASSLTQLAETQYF; CDR3nt: TGCGCCAGCAGCTTGACCCAGTTGGCAGAGACCCAGTACTTC
v_gene: TRBV5-1; d_gene: TRBD2; abundance: .; j_gene: TRBJ2-1; CDR3aa: CASSLALASGINEQFF; CDR3nt: TGCGCCAGCAGCTTGGCCCTAGCTAGCGGGATCAATGAGCAGTTCTTC
v_gene: TRBV2; d_gene: .; abundance: .; j_gene: TRBJ2-1; CDR3aa: CASSDTGEGDEQFF; CDR3nt: TGTGCCAGCAGTGATACGGGAGAAGGCGATGAGCAGTTCTTC
v_gene: TRBV4-3; d_gene: .; abundance: .; j_gene: TRBJ1-2; CDR3aa: CASSQLRSTYGYTF; CDR3nt: TGCGCCAGCAGCCAATTAAGAAGTACCTATGGCTACACCTTC
v_gene: TRBV6-5; d_gene: .; abundance: .; j_gene: TRBJ2-2; CDR3aa: CASSYFYTGELFF; CDR3nt: TGTGCCAGCAGTTACTTTTACACCGGGGAGCTGTTTTTT
v_gene: TRBV28; d_gene: .; abundance: once; j_gene: TRBJ2-5; CDR3aa: CASSQQETQYF; CDR3nt: TGTGCCAGCAGTCAGCAAGAGACCCAGTACTTC
v_gene: TRBV7-2; d_gene: .; abundance: .; j_gene: TRBJ1-2; CDR3aa: CASIGDRTNYGYTF; CDR3nt: TGTGCCAGCATCGGCGACCGAACTAACTATGGCTACACCTTC
v_gene: TRBV25-1; d_gene: TRBD1; abundance: .; j_gene: TRBJ1-2; CDR3aa: CASSPGTASGYTF; CDR3nt: TGTGCCAGCAGCCCCGGGACAGCAAGTGGCTACACCTTC
v_gene: TRBV18; d_gene: TRBD1; abundance: .; j_gene: TRBJ2-2; CDR3aa: CASSPRDSANTGELFF; CDR3nt: TGTGCCAGCTCACCACGGGACAGCGCGAACACCGGGGAGCTGTTTTTT
v_gene: TRBV4-1; d_gene: TRBD2; abundance: .; j_gene: TRBJ2-3; CDR3aa: CASSQTGLAGGPTDTQYF; CDR3nt: TGCGCCAGCAGCCAAACTGGTTTAGCGGGAGGGCCTACAGATACGCAGTATTTT
v_gene: TRBV11-3; d_gene: TRBD2; abundance: .; j_gene: TRBJ2-5; CDR3aa: CASSSGTSGGLETQYF; CDR3nt: TGTGCCAGCAGCTCCGGGACTAGCGGGGGCCTAGAGACCCAGTACTTC
v_gene: TRBV27; d_gene: .; abundance: few; j_gene: TRBJ2-7; CDR3aa: CASSPHYEQYF; CDR3nt: TGTGCCAGCAGTCCCCATTACGAGCAGTACTTC
v_gene: TRBV9; d_gene: TRBD2; abundance: .; j_gene: TRBJ2-3; CDR3aa: CASSVSGTSVGDTQYF; CDR3nt: TGTGCCAGCAGCGTGAGTGGAACTAGCGTGGGGGATACGCAGTATTTT
v_gene: TRBV9; d_gene: .; abundance: .; j_gene: TRBJ2-7; CDR3aa: CASSEGPNSYEQYF; CDR3nt: TGTGCCAGCAGCGAGGGACCGAACTCCTACGAGCAGTACTTC
v_gene: TRBV4-3; d_gene: TRBD1; abundance: .; j_gene: TRBJ2-2; CDR3aa: CASSQVGDRELFF; CDR3nt: TGCGCCAGCAGCCAAGTGGGGGACAGAGAGCTGTTTTTT
v_gene: TRBV25-1; d_gene: .; abundance: .; j_gene: TRBJ2-7; CDR3aa: CASSEWGAGTSYEQYF; CDR3nt: TGTGCCAGCAGTGAATGGGGAGCGGGCACCTCCTACGAGCAGTACTTC
v_gene: TRBV9; d_gene: .; abundance: .; j_gene: TRBJ2-1; CDR3aa: CASSDGSLVSRNEQFF; CDR3nt: TGTGCCAGCAGCGATGGATCCCTAGTATCCAGAAATGAGCAGTTCTTC
v_gene: TRBV9; d_gene: .; abundance: .; j_gene: TRBJ1-1; CDR3aa: CASSVGGRDTEAFF; CDR3nt: TGTGCCAGCAGCGTAGGGGGCAGAGACACTGAAGCTTTCTTT
v_gene: TRBV4-2; d_gene: TRBD2; abundance: .; j_gene: TRBJ2-1; CDR3aa: CASSQRPGTSGYNEQFF; CDR3nt: TGTGCCAGCAGCCAACGCCCCGGGACTAGCGGATACAATGAGCAGTTCTTC
v_gene: TRBV27; d_gene: .; abundance: .; j_gene: TRBJ1-1; CDR3aa: CASSLQGRWTEAFF; CDR3nt: TGTGCCAGCAGTTTACAGGGCAGGTGGACTGAAGCTTTCTTT
v_gene: TRBV27; d_gene: TRBD2; abundance: .; j_gene: TRBJ2-1; CDR3aa: CASSKQRAGVVYNEQFF; CDR3nt: TGTGCCAGCAGTAAACAGAGAGCGGGAGTCGTTTACAATGAGCAGTTCTTC
v_gene: TRBV5-1; d_gene: .; abundance: .; j_gene: TRBJ2-7; CDR3aa: CASSVGTSTYEQYF; CDR3nt: TGCGCCAGCAGCGTCGGGACTTCTACCTACGAGCAGTACTTC
v_gene: TRBV7-9; d_gene: TRBD1; abundance: .; j_gene: TRBJ2-1; CDR3aa: CASSPHRGRDNEQFF; CDR3nt: TGTGCCAGCAGCCCGCACAGGGGGCGAGACAATGAGCAGTTCTTC
v_gene: TRBV7-8; d_gene: .; abundance: .; j_gene: TRBJ2-1; CDR3aa: CASSTRLGTYNEQFF; CDR3nt: TGTGCCAGCAGCACCAGACTGGGAACCTACAATGAGCAGTTCTTC
v_gene: TRBV2; d_gene: .; abundance: .; j_gene: TRBJ2-7; CDR3aa: CASRGTPQGEQYF; CDR3nt: TGTGCCAGCAGAGGGACTCCGCAGGGCGAGCAGTACTTC
v_gene: TRBV9; d_gene: .; abundance: .; j_gene: TRBJ2-6; CDR3aa: CASSVEPSGANVLTF; CDR3nt: TGTGCCAGCAGCGTAGAGCCCTCTGGGGCCAACGTCCTGACTTTC
v_gene: TRBV5-1; d_gene: .; abundance: .; j_gene: TRBJ2-1; CDR3aa: CASSLVGQTNEQFF; CDR3nt: TGCGCCAGCAGCTTGGTCGGGCAGACCAATGAGCAGTTCTTC
v_gene: TRBV15; d_gene: .; abundance: .; j_gene: TRBJ2-7; CDR3aa: CATSRDNPGQISSYEQYF; CDR3nt: TGTGCCACCAGCAGAGATAATCCCGGACAGATCAGCTCCTACGAGCAGTACTTC
v_gene: TRBV5-1; d_gene: TRBD1; abundance: .; j_gene: TRBJ1-1; CDR3aa: CASSLEGTGLNTEAFF; CDR3nt: TGCGCCAGCAGCTTGGAGGGGACAGGCCTGAACACTGAAGCTTTCTTT
v_gene: TRBV28; d_gene: .; abundance: .; j_gene: TRBJ1-2; CDR3aa: CASRDRRGGYGYTF; CDR3nt: TGTGCCAGCAGGGATAGAAGGGGCGGCTATGGCTACACCTTC
v_gene: TRBV5-4; d_gene: .; abundance: .; j_gene: TRBJ2-2; CDR3aa: CASSLPGLRKGGELFF; CDR3nt: TGTGCCAGCAGCTTGCCGGGCCTCAGGAAGGGCGGGGAGCTGTTTTTT
v_gene: TRBV7-9; d_gene: .; abundance: .; j_gene: TRBJ2-7; CDR3aa: CASSLAQLDVRSYEQYF; CDR3nt: TGTGCCAGCAGCTTAGCCCAGCTGGACGTACGCTCCTACGAGCAGTACTTC